The clone carrying this T cell receptor beta chain has just one count. Its antigen remains unidentified. The data originate from a study of beta chain features in type 1 diabetes. Study-wide results and caveats: Shorter TCRB CDR3s, moderately but significantly so, marked every one of the four CD4+ subsets in Type 1 diabetes patients.

What was sequenced were expressed TCRB transcripts, since all of the isolated RNA had been reverse transcribed. The protocol was immunoSEQ multiplex PCR, while the TCRdb copy is restricted to in-frame clones and leaves out a portion. This repertoire shows hundreds of thousands of clones, 13% found once; its top ten account for 0.022%. This CDR3 is 16 amino acids long. Trimming took 0 bases from V and 11 from J; bases not matched to a gene: 10. Germline loops: CDR1 SGHNT, CDR2 YYREEE (reference sequence). Each of the sorted populations had a purity greater than 95%. This receptor was taken from a man between 18 and 29 years old with type 1 diabetes. The genes are TRBV5-4 and TRBJ1-6; 8 nucleotides match TRBD1. The sequencing sample was made of naive CD4+ T cells from blood. The CDR3 protein is CASSLGAGQGLTPLHF. The CDR3 DNA is TGTGCCAGCAGCTTGGGAGCCGGACAGGGTCTTACACCCCTCCACTTT.